This T cell receptor beta chain was captured by sequencing in a study of T-cell reconstitution after alpha-beta-depleted transplantation in children. Broader study findings: Hyperexpanded clones declined; after one year, newly produced T cells mostly supplied diversity. Roughly two months post-transplant, alpha-beta T cells reportedly originated from several hundred graft clones that had expanded.

This clonotype was found a few times. Its antigen is as yet unknown. During its preparation, the TCRbeta library received unique molecular identifiers. TCRdb passed the PCR reads through MiXCR, listing each CDR3 protein once. The table includes about 900,000 distinct CDR3 sequences, about 30% detected once. V was trimmed by 1 base and J by 12 bases, leaving 10 bases between them. Germline lookup yields CDR1 LGHNA and CDR2 YNFKEQ. The CDR3 loop spans 12 amino acids. This receptor was obtained from a boy in the first two years of life who had a stem cell transplant for SCID, so the T cells may come from the graft donor. The chain is built from TRBV4-2 and TRBJ2-1; possible D gene TRBD2, 5 bases. The sample in question was PBMCs, mostly from graft donor cells, obtained 360 days after TCRalphabeta/CD19-depleted stem cell transplant. The CDR3 region has the DNA TGTGCCAGCAGCCAAGGGGCCGGAGGGCAGTTCTTC. It codes for CASSQGAGGQFF.